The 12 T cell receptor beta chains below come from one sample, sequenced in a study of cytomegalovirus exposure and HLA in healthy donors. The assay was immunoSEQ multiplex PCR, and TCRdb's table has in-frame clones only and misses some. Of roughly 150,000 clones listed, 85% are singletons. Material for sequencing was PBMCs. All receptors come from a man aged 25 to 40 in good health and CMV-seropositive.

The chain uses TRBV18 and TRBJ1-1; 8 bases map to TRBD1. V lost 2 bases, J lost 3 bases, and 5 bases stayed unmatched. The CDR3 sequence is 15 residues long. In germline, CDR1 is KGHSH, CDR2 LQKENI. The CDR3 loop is CASSPIQDRDTEAFF. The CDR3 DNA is TGTGCCAGCTCACCAATACAGGACAGGGACACTGAAGCTTTCTTT. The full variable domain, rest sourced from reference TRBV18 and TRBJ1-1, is NAGVMQNPRHLVRRRGQEARLRCSPMKGHSHVYWYRQLPEEGLKFMVYLQKENIIDESGMPKERFSAEFPKEGPSILRIQQVVRGDSAAYFCASSPIQDRDTEAFFGQGTRLTVV.

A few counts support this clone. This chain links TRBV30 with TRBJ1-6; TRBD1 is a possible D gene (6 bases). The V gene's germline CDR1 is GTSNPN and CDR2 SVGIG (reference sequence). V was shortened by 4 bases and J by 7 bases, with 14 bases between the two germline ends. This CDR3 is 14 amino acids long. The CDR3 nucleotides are TGTGCCTGGAAACAGGGCTTCTGGAATTCACCCCTCCACTTT. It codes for CAWKQGFWNSPLHF.

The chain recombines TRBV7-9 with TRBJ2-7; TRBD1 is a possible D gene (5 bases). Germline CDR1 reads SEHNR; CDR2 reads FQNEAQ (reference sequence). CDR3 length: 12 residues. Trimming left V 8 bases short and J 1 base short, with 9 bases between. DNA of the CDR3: TGTGCCAGCTCCGACAGTTCCTACGAGCAGTACTTC. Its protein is CASSDSSYEQYF.

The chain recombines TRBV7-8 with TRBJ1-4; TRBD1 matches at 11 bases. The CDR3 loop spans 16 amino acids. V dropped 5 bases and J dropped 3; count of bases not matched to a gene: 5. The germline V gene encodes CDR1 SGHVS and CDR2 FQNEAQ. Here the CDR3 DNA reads TGTGCCAGCAGCCGGACAGGGGGCGACCCTAATGAAAAACTGTTTTTT. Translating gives CASSRTGGDPNEKLFF. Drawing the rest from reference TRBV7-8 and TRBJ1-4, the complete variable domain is GAGVSQSPRYKVAKRGQDVALRCDPISGHVSLFWYQQALGQGPEFLTYFQNEAQLDKSGLPSDRFFAERPEGSVSTLKIQRTQQEDSAVYLCASSRTGGDPNEKLFFGSGTQLSVL.

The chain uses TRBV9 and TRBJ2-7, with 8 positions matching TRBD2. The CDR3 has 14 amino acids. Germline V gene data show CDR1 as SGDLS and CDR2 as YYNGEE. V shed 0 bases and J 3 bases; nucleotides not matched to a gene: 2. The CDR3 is CASSVGTSGYEQYF. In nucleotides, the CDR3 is TGTGCCAGCAGCGTAGGTACTAGCGGCTACGAGCAGTACTTC.

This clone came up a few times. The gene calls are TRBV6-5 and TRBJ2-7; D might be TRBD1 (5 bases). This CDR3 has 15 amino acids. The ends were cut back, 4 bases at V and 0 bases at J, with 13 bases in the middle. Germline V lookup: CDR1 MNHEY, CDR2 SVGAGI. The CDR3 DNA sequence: TGTGCCAGCAGTTCTTGGGGCCGAAGCTCCTACGAGCAGTACTTC. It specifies CASSSWGRSSYEQYF.

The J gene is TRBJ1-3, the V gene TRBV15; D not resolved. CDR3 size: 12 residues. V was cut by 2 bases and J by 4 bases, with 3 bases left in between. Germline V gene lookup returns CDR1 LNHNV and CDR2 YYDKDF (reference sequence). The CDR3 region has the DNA TGTGCCACCAGCAGACAGGGAAACACCATATATTTT. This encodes CATSRQGNTIYF.

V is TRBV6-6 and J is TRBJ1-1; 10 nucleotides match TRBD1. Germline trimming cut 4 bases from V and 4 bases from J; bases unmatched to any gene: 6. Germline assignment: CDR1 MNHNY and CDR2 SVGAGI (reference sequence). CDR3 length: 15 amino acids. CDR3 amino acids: CASSSRQGAGTEAFF. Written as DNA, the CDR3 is TGTGCCAGCAGTTCCAGACAGGGGGCGGGCACTGAAGCTTTCTTT.

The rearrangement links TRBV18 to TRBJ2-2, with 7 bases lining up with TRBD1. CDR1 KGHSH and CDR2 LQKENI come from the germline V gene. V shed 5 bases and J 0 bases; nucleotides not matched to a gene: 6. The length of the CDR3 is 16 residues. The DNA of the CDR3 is TGTGCCAGCTCATCAAGACAGGGCTCGAACACCGGGGAGCTGTTTTTT. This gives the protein CASSSRQGSNTGELFF.

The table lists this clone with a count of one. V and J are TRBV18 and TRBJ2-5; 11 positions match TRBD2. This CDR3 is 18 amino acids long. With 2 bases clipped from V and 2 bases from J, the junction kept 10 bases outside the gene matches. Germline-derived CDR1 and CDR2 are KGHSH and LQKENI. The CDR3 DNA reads TGTGCCAGCTCACCATTGAGATCTAGCGGGGGGCTTCAAGAGACCCAGTACTTC. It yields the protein CASSPLRSSGGLQETQYF.

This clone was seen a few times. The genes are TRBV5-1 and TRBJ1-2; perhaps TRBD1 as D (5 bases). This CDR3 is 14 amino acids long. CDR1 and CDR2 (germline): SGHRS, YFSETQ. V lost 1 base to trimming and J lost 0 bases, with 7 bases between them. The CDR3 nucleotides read TGCGCCAGCAGCTTGCAGGGTTCTAACTATGGCTACACCTTC. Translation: CASSLQGSNYGYTF.

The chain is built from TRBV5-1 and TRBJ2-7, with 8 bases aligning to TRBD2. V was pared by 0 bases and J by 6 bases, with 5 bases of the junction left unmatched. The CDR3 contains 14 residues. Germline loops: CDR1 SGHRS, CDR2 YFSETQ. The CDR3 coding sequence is TGCGCCAGCAGCTTGGAAGGGGCGGGGGGCGAGCAGTACTTC. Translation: CASSLEGAGGEQYF.